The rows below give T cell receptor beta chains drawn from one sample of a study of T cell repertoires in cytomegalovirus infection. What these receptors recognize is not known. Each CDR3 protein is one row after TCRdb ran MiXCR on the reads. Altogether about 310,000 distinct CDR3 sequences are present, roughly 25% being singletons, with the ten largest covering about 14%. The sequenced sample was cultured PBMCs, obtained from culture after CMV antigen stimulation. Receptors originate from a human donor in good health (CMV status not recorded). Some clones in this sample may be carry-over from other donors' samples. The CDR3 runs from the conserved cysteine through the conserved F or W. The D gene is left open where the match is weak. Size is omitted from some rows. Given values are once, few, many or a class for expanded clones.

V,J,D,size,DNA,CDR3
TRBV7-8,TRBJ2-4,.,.,TGTGCCAGCAGCTTAATTGGAGCCAAAAACATTCAGTACTTC,CASSLIGAKNIQYF
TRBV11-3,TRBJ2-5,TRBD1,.,TGTGCCAGCAGCTTAGAGGCCAGGGGGAGTGAGACCCAGTACTTC,CASSLEARGSETQYF
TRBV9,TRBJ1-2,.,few,TGTGCCAGCAGCGTATTTGACAGGACGGGCCCATATGGCTACACCTTC,CASSVFDRTGPYGYTF
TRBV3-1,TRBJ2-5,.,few,TGTGCCAGCAGCCAAGATTGGGGGGAAGAGACCCAGTACTTC,CASSQDWGEETQYF
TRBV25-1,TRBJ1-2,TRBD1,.,TGTGCCAGCAGGGGGACAGGCCACTATGGCTACACCTTC,CASRGTGHYGYTF
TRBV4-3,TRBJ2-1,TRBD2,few,TGCGCCAGCAGCCAAAACACTAGCGTAGGGGATTACAATGAGCAGTTCTTC,CASSQNTSVGDYNEQFF
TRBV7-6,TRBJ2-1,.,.,TGTGCCAGCAGCAGAGGTTTCCCCGGGATTAACAATGAGCAGTTCTTC,CASSRGFPGINNEQFF
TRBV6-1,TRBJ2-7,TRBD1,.,TGTGCCAGCAGTAGAGGGACAGGGGGTTACGAGCAGTACTTC,CASSRGTGGYEQYF
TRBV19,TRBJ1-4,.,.,TGTGCCAGTAGTAGGACAGATGGTAATGAAAAACTGTTTTTT,CASSRTDGNEKLFF
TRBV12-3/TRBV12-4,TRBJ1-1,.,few,TGTGCCAGCACCCTAGGGACAACCATGAACACTGAAGCTTTCTTT,CASTLGTTMNTEAFF
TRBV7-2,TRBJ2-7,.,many,TGTGCCAGCAGCTGGCCGGGCAGGGGGGTTTACGAGCAGTACTTC,CASSWPGRGVYEQYF
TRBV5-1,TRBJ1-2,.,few,TGCGCCAGCAGCCCGATACAGACTAACTATGGCTACACCTTC,CASSPIQTNYGYTF
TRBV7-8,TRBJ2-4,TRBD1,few,TGTGCCAGCAGCACCAACAGGGGGCCGTCCGACATTCAGTACTTC,CASSTNRGPSDIQYF
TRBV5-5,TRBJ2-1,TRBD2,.,TGTGCCAGCAGGGAACCCGGGACTAGCGGGAGGGCCCACAATGAGCAGTTCTTC,CASREPGTSGRAHNEQFF
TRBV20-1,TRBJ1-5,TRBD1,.,TGCAGTGCTAGCTTCGCAGGGGGCAGGAATCAGCCCCAGCATTTT,CSASFAGGRNQPQHF
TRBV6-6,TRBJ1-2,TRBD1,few,TGTGCCAGCAGTGACGCCGCAGGGGGTATCTATGGCTACACCTTC,CASSDAAGGIYGYTF
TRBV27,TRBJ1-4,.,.,TGTGCCAGCAGTCCCTCCGAATTTAATGAAAAACTGTTTTTT,CASSPSEFNEKLFF
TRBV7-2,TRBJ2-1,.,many,TGTGCCAGCAGCGCCCGGCAGGCCCGCCCTAATGAGCAGTTCTTC,CASSARQARPNEQFF
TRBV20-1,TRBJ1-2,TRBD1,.,TGCAGTGCTAGCTCCAGACAGGGTCGGTTCTATGGCTACACCTTC,CSASSRQGRFYGYTF
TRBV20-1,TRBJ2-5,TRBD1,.,TGCAGTGCTAGAGGGGACCGGAGGACAGGCGGGGAGACCCAGTACTTC,CSARGDRRTGGETQYF
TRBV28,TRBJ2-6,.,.,TGTGCCAGCAGGGGAGGGGGTAGTGGGGCCAACGTCCTGACTTTC,CASRGGGSGANVLTF
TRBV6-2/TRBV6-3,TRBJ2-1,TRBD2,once,TGTGCCAGCATTGCGACTAGCGGGAGCTCGGATGAGCAGTTCTTC,CASIATSGSSDEQFF
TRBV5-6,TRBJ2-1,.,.,TGTGCCAGCAGTTCGATTGGAGTTGAGCAGTTCTTC,CASSSIGVEQFF
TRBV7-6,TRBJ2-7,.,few,TGTGCCAGCAGCTCCGGGACTTACGCCGGGGAGCAGTACTTC,CASSSGTYAGEQYF
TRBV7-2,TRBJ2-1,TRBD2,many,TGTGCCAGCAGCTTATTTCCTAGCGGGAGGAACAATGAGCAGTTCTTC,CASSLFPSGRNNEQFF
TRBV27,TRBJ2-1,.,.,TGTGCCAGCAGTTTATATATTCGGAGCTCCTACAATGAGCAGTTCTTC,CASSLYIRSSYNEQFF
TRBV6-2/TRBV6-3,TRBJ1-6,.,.,TGTGCCAGCAGCGAAGACACGAAGATTAATTCACCCCTCCACTTT,CASSEDTKINSPLHF
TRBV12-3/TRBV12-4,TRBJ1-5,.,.,TGTGCCAGCAGTTTTTCGCCCAATCAGCCCCAGCATTTT,CASSFSPNQPQHF
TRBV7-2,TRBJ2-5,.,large,TGTGCCAGCAGCTTATACCAAGAGACCCAGTACTTC,CASSLYQETQYF
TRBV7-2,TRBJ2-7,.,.,TGTGCCAGCAGCTTAAGATTTCGTGGGCTAGCGTATTCCTACGAGCAGTACTTC,CASSLRFRGLAYSYEQYF
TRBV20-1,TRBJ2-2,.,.,TGCAGTGCTAGATCGACTAGTTACTCCGGGGAGCTGTTTTTT,CSARSTSYSGELFF
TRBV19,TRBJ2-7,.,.,TGTGCCAGTAGATACCACGAGCAGTACTTC,CASRYHEQYF
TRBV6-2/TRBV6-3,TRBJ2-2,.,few,TGTGCCAGCAGTTATTTTGAGTCCGGGGCACTCACCGGGGAGCTGTTTTTT,CASSYFESGALTGELFF
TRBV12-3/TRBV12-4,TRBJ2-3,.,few,TGTGCCAGCACCTTGGGGGTAGTGGAGGGCACAGATACGCAGTATTTT,CASTLGVVEGTDTQYF
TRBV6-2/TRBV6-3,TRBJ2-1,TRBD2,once,TGTGCCAGCAGTTCCCTTGGGACTAGGGCCTACAATGAGCAGTTCTTC,CASSSLGTRAYNEQFF
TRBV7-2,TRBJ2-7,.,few,TGTGCCAGCAGCTTTCGAATGAGTGCCTACGAGCAGTACTTC,CASSFRMSAYEQYF
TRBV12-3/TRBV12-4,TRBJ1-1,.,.,TGTGCCAGCATCCGCAGGGGTGAAGCTTTCTTT,CASIRRGEAFF
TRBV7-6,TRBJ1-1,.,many,TGTGCCAGCAGCCCGCGGGGGGGAGAGACTGAAGCTTTCTTT,CASSPRGGETEAFF
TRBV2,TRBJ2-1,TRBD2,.,TGTGCCAGCAGTGTCCGCGGACTAGCGGTGAACAATGAGCAGTTCTTC,CASSVRGLAVNNEQFF
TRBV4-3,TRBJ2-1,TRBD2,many,TGCGCCAGCAGCCAAGCTGGACTAGCGGGAGTTATGAATGAGCAGTTCTTC,CASSQAGLAGVMNEQFF
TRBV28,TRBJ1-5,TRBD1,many,TGTGCCAGCAGCCCCGGGACAGTAAGCAATCAGCCCCAGCATTTT,CASSPGTVSNQPQHF
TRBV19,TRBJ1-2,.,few,TGTGCCAGTAGTATTGGGACGGGAAACTATGGCTACACCTTC,CASSIGTGNYGYTF
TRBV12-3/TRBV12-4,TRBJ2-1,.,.,TGTGCCAGCAGTATCTCCGACTACAATGAGCAGTTCTTC,CASSISDYNEQFF
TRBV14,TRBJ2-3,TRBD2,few,TGTGCCAGCAGCCAAGATTGGGGACTAGCGAACACAGATACGCAGTATTTT,CASSQDWGLANTDTQYF
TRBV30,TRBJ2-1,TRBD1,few,TGTGCCTGGAGTGCTGGACAGGCGGGTCACGATGAGCAGTTCTTC,CAWSAGQAGHDEQFF
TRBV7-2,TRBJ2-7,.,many,TGTGCCAGCAGCAGCAAACAGGGTCCCTACGAGCAGTACTTC,CASSSKQGPYEQYF
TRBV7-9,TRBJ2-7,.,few,TGTGCCAGCAGCTTAGCGGAGGGGGCAAACGACGAGCAGTACTTC,CASSLAEGANDEQYF
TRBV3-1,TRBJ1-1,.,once,TGTGCCAGCAGCCACGGGGGAACTGCTGAAGCTTTCTTT,CASSHGGTAEAFF
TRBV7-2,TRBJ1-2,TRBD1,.,TGTGCCAGCAGCCCAGCCCTGACAGGGTTCACCTTC,CASSPALTGFTF
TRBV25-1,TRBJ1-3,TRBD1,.,TGTGCCAGCAGTGAGAATCCGGGACAGGGGTGGAACACCATATATTTT,CASSENPGQGWNTIYF
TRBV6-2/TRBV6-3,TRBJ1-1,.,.,TGTGCCAGCAGTTTGAGGCAGACTGAAGCTTTCTTT,CASSLRQTEAFF
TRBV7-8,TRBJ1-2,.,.,TGTGCCAGCAGCCCAAGACAGCTCTATGGCTACACCTTC,CASSPRQLYGYTF
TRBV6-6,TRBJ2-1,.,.,TGTGCCAGCAGTTTAGCCCGAGCCTACAATGAGCAGTTCTTC,CASSLARAYNEQFF
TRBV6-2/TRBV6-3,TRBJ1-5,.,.,TGTGCCAGCAGTTACGGCAGGGTCCTTGGTCAGCCCCAGCATTTT,CASSYGRVLGQPQHF
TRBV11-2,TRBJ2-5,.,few,TGTGCCAGCAGCTCTAGACTTACGTGGGCCCAGTACTTC,CASSSRLTWAQYF